This T cell receptor (beta chain) was observed in a study of CD8 T cells in Susac syndrome. The wider study: Susac syndrome patients were untreated, on corticosteroids with some adding intravenous immunoglobulin, or on intravenous immunoglobulin only.

Reverse transcription used about 0.5 to 1 ug RNA and random hexamers. Each CDR3 protein gets one entry after TCRdb re-called the immunoSEQ multiplex PCR reads with MiXCR. Seen here are approximately 25,000 distinct CDR3 sequences, over 85% observed once, and the top ten hold 0.63%. Germline assignment: CDR1 DFQATT and CDR2 SNEGSKA (reference sequence). V gave up 6 bases and J gave up 6 bases; unmatched junction bases: 8. This CDR3 spans 13 amino acids. The sequence was obtained from a human donor with Susac syndrome. Sequenced: CD8+ T cells from PBMCs. The gene calls are TRBV20-1 and TRBJ2-7, with 10 positions matching TRBD1. The DNA for the CDR3 is TGCAGTGCACCGGGACAGGGGAAGTCCGAGCAGTACTTC. Its translation: CSAPGQGKSEQYF.